The subject of this entry is one T cell receptor beta chain. This entry is derived from a study of blood T cell repertoires in COVID-19. The ends were cut back, 1 base at V and 6 bases at J, with 9 bases in the middle. The CDR3 has 13 amino acids. Germline loops: CDR1 MNHNS, CDR2 SASEGT. The protocol was immunoSEQ multiplex PCR, while the TCRdb copy is restricted to in-frame clones and leaves out a portion. Of fewer than 110,000 clones listed, 90% to 95% are singletons. The specimen sequenced was peripheral blood. The receptor was derived from a woman aged 30 to 39 with acute or convalescent COVID-19. This chain uses TRBV6-1 with TRBJ1-1; no clear D gene. This CDR3 reads CASSEVQGAEAFF. In DNA form, the CDR3 reads TGTGCCAGCAGTGAAGTTCAAGGAGCTGAAGCTTTCTTT.